These T cell receptor beta chains were read from a single sample in a study of T-cell memory formation after mild COVID-19. TCRdb re-called the 5' RACE reads with MiXCR, one entry per CDR3 protein. This sample has about 420,000 distinct CDR3 sequences, with under 25% found just once. The source material was PBMCs or a T cell subset sorted from them (not recorded which). The source of these receptors is an adult woman who had mild COVID-19 (a few samples of this study predate the infection). Cell type and time point are not known. The CDR3 runs from the conserved cysteine through the conserved F or W. Each record gives: D gene, J gene, clone size, V gene, CDR3 protein, CDR3 DNA. D genes are given only for firm matches. Clone size, where shown, is once, few, many, or a class for clones that have expanded.

>-|TRBJ2-3|once|TRBV6-1
CASAGRGARSDTQYF
TGTGCCAGTGCGGGAAGGGGCGCCCGCTCAGATACGCAGTATTTT
>-|TRBJ2-5|few|TRBV4-1
CASSPGPGEETQYF
TGCGCCAGCAGCCCTGGACCGGGAGAAGAGACCCAGTACTTC
>-|TRBJ1-1|few|TRBV2
CASRSGRYTEAFF
TGTGCCAGCAGGTCGGGACGGTACACTGAAGCTTTCTTT
>-|TRBJ1-1|-|TRBV12-3/TRBV12-4
CASSWTAEAFF
TGTGCCAGCAGTTGGACAGCTGAAGCTTTCTTT
>-|TRBJ2-5|many|TRBV5-1
CASSLALGGETQYF
TGCGCCAGCAGCTTGGCCCTGGGTGGAGAGACCCAGTACTTC
>-|TRBJ2-7|-|TRBV20-1
CSAAGFSYEQYF
TGCAGTGCTGCGGGGTTCTCCTACGAGCAGTACTTC
>-|TRBJ2-7|many|TRBV12-3/TRBV12-4
CASSSIYEQYF
TGTGCCAGCAGTTCCATATACGAGCAGTACTTC
>-|TRBJ1-1|-|TRBV4-1
CASSQDNFGAWGTEAFF
TGCGCCAGCAGCCAAGATAATTTTGGCGCGTGGGGCACTGAAGCTTTCTTT
>TRBD1|TRBJ1-2|few|TRBV12-3/TRBV12-4
CASRFQQGAYGYTF
TGTGCCAGCAGGTTTCAACAGGGGGCCTATGGCTACACCTTC
>-|TRBJ1-2|few|TRBV29-1
CSVDQNYGYTF
TGCAGCGTTGATCAAAACTATGGCTACACCTTC
>-|TRBJ2-3|-|TRBV4-2
CASSQVGAGNGADTQYF
TGTGCCAGCAGCCAAGTTGGCGCGGGAAATGGGGCAGATACGCAGTATTTT
>-|TRBJ1-2|few|TRBV20-1
CSASGGDLGNYGYTF
TGCAGTGCTAGTGGGGGGGACCTCGGTAACTATGGCTACACCTTC
>-|TRBJ1-5|-|TRBV6-1
CASSFRPGDSNQPQHF
TGTGCCAGCAGTTTCCGTCCAGGGGATAGCAATCAGCCCCAGCATTTT
>-|TRBJ2-1|-|TRBV18
CASSPAGNYNEQFF
TGTGCCAGCTCACCGGCGGGAAACTACAATGAGCAGTTCTTC
>-|TRBJ2-7|-|TRBV15
CATSRGGVHEQYF
TGTGCCACCAGCAGAGGAGGCGTGCACGAGCAGTACTTC
>-|TRBJ1-5|-|TRBV6-6
CASRMDSNQPQHF
TGTGCCAGTCGGATGGACAGCAATCAGCCCCAGCATTTT